The 24 T cell receptor beta chains in this list originate from one sample, sequenced in a study of shared clonotypes between healthy human individuals. The assay was immunoSEQ multiplex PCR, and TCRdb's table has in-frame clones only and misses some. This sample has about 680,000 clones, with roughly nine tenths found just once. Naive CD8 isolation took CD45RO-negative cells positively selected for CCR7 and excluded terminally differentiated effector memory CD45RA+ cells. Specimen: naive CD8+ T cells sorted from blood. The receptors come from a young man in good health.

In its sample, this clone was seen once. The genes are TRBV5-1 and TRBJ2-6, with D unresolved. Germline V gene sequence: CDR1 SGHRS, CDR2 YFSETQ. V was pared by 4 bases and J by 0 bases, with 8 bases between. The CDR3 is 15 amino acids. Written as DNA, the CDR3 is TGCGCCAGCAGCCCGGTCGACTCTGGGGCCAACGTCCTGACTTTC. Protein: CASSPVDSGANVLTF.

This clone was observed a handful of times. V is TRBV6-6 and J is TRBJ2-2; D gene unclear. The CDR3 covers 12 residues. Deletions cut 3 bases from V and 4 bases from J, with 3 bases between. The germline gives CDR1 MNHNY, CDR2 SVGAGI (reference sequence). CDR3: CASSYVTGELFF. The CDR3, as DNA: TGTGCCAGCAGTTATGTCACCGGGGAGCTGTTTTTT.

V and J are TRBV14 and TRBJ2-7; no definite D call. V shed 0 bases and J shed 1 base, with 7 bases lying between them. Germline CDR1 SGHDN, CDR2 FVKESK. The CDR3 runs 14 residues. The CDR3 region is CASSQDYGSYEQYF. DNA for the CDR3: TGTGCCAGCAGCCAAGATTACGGATCCTACGAGCAGTACTTC. The whole variable domain, remainder taken from reference TRBV14 and TRBJ2-7, is EAGVTQFPSHSVIEKGQTVTLRCDPISGHDNLYWYRRVMGKEIKFLLHFVKESKQDESGMPNNRFLAERTGGTYSTLKVQPAELEDSGVYFCASSQDYGSYEQYFGPGTRLTVT.

The rearrangement joins TRBV15 to TRBJ2-7; D unresolved. The CDR3 has 16 amino acids. Trimming stripped 0 bases from V and 2 bases from J, with 14 bases between. Germline V gene data show CDR1 as LNHNV and CDR2 as YYDKDF (reference sequence). The CDR3 loop reads CATSRDLGTTTYEQYF. The CDR3 DNA reads as TGTGCCACCAGCAGAGATCTCGGCACCACTACCTACGAGCAGTACTTC.

Only a few counts were recorded for this clone. This sequence joins TRBV25-1 and TRBJ2-5; tentatively, D is TRBD2 (5 bases). CDR1 MGHDK and CDR2 SYGVNS come from the germline V gene. CDR3 size: 13 residues. Trimming pared 5 bases from V and 7 bases from J, leaving 14 bases between. CDR3 in DNA: TGTGCCAGCAGTACCTCCGGGGATCGGACCCAGTACTTC. Protein: CASSTSGDRTQYF.

The chain links TRBV7-9 to TRBJ2-3; 10 nucleotides align to TRBD2. The CDR3 spans 17 residues. Germline CDR1 reads SEHNR; CDR2 reads FQNEAQ (reference sequence). J was trimmed by 1 base and V by 1 base; bases with no gene match: 5. CDR3 protein: CASSLGSSGSRTDTQYF. The CDR3 coding sequence is TGTGCCAGCAGCTTAGGGTCTAGCGGGAGCCGCACAGATACGCAGTATTTT.

The chain carries TRBV10-1 and TRBJ1-1; D is perhaps TRBD1 (5 bases). There are 16 residues in the CDR3. Germline V gene data show CDR1 as WNHNN and CDR2 as SYGVQD (reference sequence). Between the trimmed V and J ends, which lost 3 bases and 5 bases, there was a span of 19 bases. The CDR3 here is CASSDNSGTEKTEAFF. In DNA form, the CDR3 reads TGCGCCAGCAGTGACAACTCCGGGACCGAGAAAACTGAAGCTTTCTTT.

V is TRBV9 and J is TRBJ2-2; a possible D gene is TRBD2 (7 bases). The CDR3 runs 15 residues. Germline CDR1 reads SGDLS; CDR2 reads YYNGEE. With 4 bases removed from V and 4 bases from J, the gap between germline ends came to 14 bases. CDR3 protein: CASSRSGGATGELFF. The CDR3 nucleotides read TGTGCCAGCAGCAGATCTGGGGGGGCCACCGGGGAGCTGTTTTTT. Full variable domain (remainder filled in from reference TRBV9 and TRBJ2-2): DSGVTQTPKHLITATGQRVTLRCSPRSGDLSVYWYQQSLDQGLQFLIQYYNGEERAKGNILERFSAQQFPDLHSELNLSSLELGDSALYFCASSRSGGATGELFFGEGSRLTVL.

This chain joins TRBV5-1 and TRBJ1-1; 7 nucleotides match TRBD1. Germline lookup yields CDR1 SGHRS and CDR2 YFSETQ. Germline trimming cut 0 bases from V and 1 base from J; bases unmatched to any gene: 9. CDR3 length: 17 amino acids. In DNA, the CDR3 is TGCGCCAGCAGCTTGGGAAGGGACAGTCGAACGAACACTGAAGCTTTCTTT. Translated, it gives CASSLGRDSRTNTEAFF.

This rearrangement joins TRBV29-1 to TRBJ2-2; no clear D. The germline V gene encodes CDR1 SQVTM and CDR2 ANQGSEA. The CDR3 length is 11 residues. V lost 5 bases to trimming and J lost 7 bases, with 8 bases between them. CDR3 DNA sequence: TGCAGCGTTTGGGCTGACGGGGAGCTGTTTTTT. Its protein is CSVWADGELFF.

J is TRBJ2-6 and V is TRBV7-9; 9 nucleotides align to TRBD1. V shed 7 bases, J shed 4 bases, and the junction held 14 bases outside the gene matches. The CDR3 is 18 residues long. CDR1 and CDR2 from the germline V gene are SEHNR and FQNEAQ (reference sequence). For the CDR3, the DNA is TGTGCCAGCATGGGGGTGGCCGGACAGGGGACCGGGGCCAACGTCCTGACTTTC. Amino acid sequence: CASMGVAGQGTGANVLTF.

The genes are TRBV4-3 and TRBJ2-7; weak D call: TRBD2 (6 bases). The V end was cut by 0 bases, the J end by 0 bases, with 9 bases between. CDR3 length equals 15 residues. The germline V gene encodes CDR1 LGHNA and CDR2 YSLEER. The CDR3 DNA reads as TGCGCCAGCAGCCAAGAGATCGGGAGCTCCTACGAGCAGTACTTC. It yields the protein CASSQEIGSSYEQYF.

CDR3 sequence: CASSLRLTGTTDTQYF. The CDR3 bases are TGCGCCAGCAGCTTGCGTCTAACCGGGACTACAGATACGCAGTATTTT. This chain joins TRBV5-1 and TRBJ2-3, with a possible D match to TRBD2 (6 bases). This CDR3 has 16 residues. The germline gives CDR1 SGHRS, CDR2 YFSETQ. Trimming shortened V by 1 base and J by 3 bases, and 15 bases separated the two germline ends.

CDR3 loop: CASSGPLILTESYEQYF. CDR3 in DNA: TGTGCCAGCAGTGGACCCTTAATATTGACCGAGTCCTACGAGCAGTACTTC. The rearrangement links TRBV6-1 to TRBJ2-7; no firm D call. This CDR3 spans 17 amino acids. Germline V gene sequence: CDR1 MNHNS, CDR2 SASEGT. V lost 4 bases and J 1 base, leaving 20 bases between the germline ends.

This sequence joins TRBV27 and TRBJ2-7; the D is unclear. The CDR3 loop spans 13 amino acids. Trimming removed 3 bases at V and 3 bases at J, with 9 bases between. CDR1 and CDR2 from the germline V gene are MNHEY and SMNVEV (reference sequence). In DNA, the CDR3 is TGTGCCAGCAGTTTTAACTACATCTACGAGCAGTACTTC. It yields the protein CASSFNYIYEQYF.

The chain combines TRBV5-5 with TRBJ2-3; D is unresolved. CDR3 length: 16 residues. Looked up from germline, CDR1 is SGHKS and CDR2 is YYEKEE (reference sequence). Trimming took off 0 bases at V and 2 bases at J, with 13 bases between the two ends. The CDR3 nucleotides read TGTGCCAGCAGCTTGGAGTTTCAAGGGCTCACAGATACGCAGTATTTT. Translation: CASSLEFQGLTDTQYF.

This chain's CDR3 is CSTTRWLAEDNEQFF. The CDR3 DNA is TGCAGCACCACACGCTGGCTAGCGGAAGACAATGAGCAGTTCTTC. V usage is TRBV29-1 and J usage is TRBJ2-1; 7 bases agree with TRBD2. CDR1 is SQVTM and CDR2 is ANQGSEA in the germline V gene. The length of the CDR3 is 15 residues. The J segment lost 5 bases and the V segment lost 8 bases, leaving 15 bases of the junction unmatched.

The J gene is TRBJ2-7, the V gene TRBV4-2; a possible D gene is TRBD2 (6 bases). This CDR3 is 17 amino acids long. Trimming shortened V by 0 bases and J by 0 bases, and 15 bases separated the two germline ends. Germline CDR1 and CDR2: LGHNA and YNFKEQ. CDR3: CASSQEASVLSSYEQYF. The CDR3 coding sequence is TGTGCCAGCAGCCAAGAGGCTAGCGTTCTGAGCTCCTACGAGCAGTACTTC.

Comment on this clone: Additional DNA sequences in this sample encode the identical CDR3. The chain has TRBV13 and TRBJ1-1; D may be TRBD1 (6 bases). Trimming shortened V by 5 bases and J by 1 base, and 8 bases separated the two germline ends. This CDR3 contains 13 residues. Germline values: CDR1 PRHDT, CDR2 FYEKMQ (reference sequence). CDR3 coding DNA: TGTGCCAGCAGCCCAGGGGAGAACACTGAAGCTTTCTTT. Its translation: CASSPGENTEAFF. The full variable domain, completed using reference TRBV13 and TRBJ1-1, is AAGVIQSPRHLIKEKRETATLKCYPIPRHDTVYWYQQGPGQDPQFLISFYEKMQSDKGSIPDRFSAQQFSDYHSELNMSSLELGDSALYFCASSPGENTEAFFGQGTRLTVV.

The chain uses TRBV19 and TRBJ1-5, with D maybe TRBD1 (5 bases). The CDR3 is 16 residues long. The germline V and J ends were trimmed by 0 bases and 3 bases, with 12 bases remaining between them. Germline CDR1 is LNHDA and CDR2 is SQIVND (reference sequence). The CDR3 loop is CASSIELGRHNQPQHF. As DNA, the CDR3 is TGTGCCAGTAGTATAGAACTGGGACGTCACAATCAGCCCCAGCATTTT.

The chain has TRBV28 and TRBJ2-4, with a weak D call TRBD1 (6 bases). Germline V CDR1 and CDR2: MDHEN, SYDVKM. The CDR3 totals 18 residues. Between the trimmed V and J ends, which lost 6 bases and 0 bases, there was a span of 21 bases. CDR3 in amino acids: CASSLTYQGLLAKNIQYF. The CDR3 DNA is TGTGCCAGCAGCCTTACTTACCAGGGGCTACTAGCCAAAAACATTCAGTACTTC.

The chain links TRBV4-1 to TRBJ2-5; 9 bases agree with TRBD1. The assigned J gene may be wrong: the sequence end matches TRBJ2-7 better. There are 16 residues in the CDR3. Germline CDR1 and CDR2: MGHRA and YSYEKL. CDR3 in amino acids: CASSLEGTGFTHEQYF. The CDR3 coding sequence is TGCGCCAGCTCCTTAGAAGGGACAGGGTTTACCCACGAGCAGTACTTC.

The J gene is TRBJ2-2, the V gene TRBV4-3, with TRBD2 matching over 7 bases. The germline gives CDR1 LGHNA, CDR2 YSLEER. The CDR3 has 15 amino acids. The V and J ends lost 1 base and 4 bases, in that order; junction bases with no gene match: 3. The CDR3 sequence is CASSQGREATGELFF. The CDR3 DNA sequence: TGCGCCAGCAGCCAAGGACGGGAGGCCACCGGGGAGCTGTTTTTT.

This clone showed up just once. This chain links TRBV7-8 with TRBJ1-1, with TRBD1 identical over 8 bases. CDR1 is SGHVS and CDR2 is FQNEAQ in the germline V gene. J lost 1 base, V lost 0 bases, and 16 bases had no gene match. The CDR3 totals 20 residues. In DNA, the CDR3 is TGTGCCAGCAGCTTAGCTCTTTTATTGCAGGGGGCGCGAACGAACACTGAAGCTTTCTTT. This gives the protein CASSLALLLQGARTNTEAFF.